Listed here are 10 T cell receptor beta chains from one sample, sequenced in a study of blood T cell repertoires in COVID-19. Using immunoSEQ multiplex PCR, the repertoire was profiled, and TCRdb retains in-frame clones only, with some absent. The table includes about 140,000 clones, over 80% detected once. Sequencing was carried out using PBMCs or T cells enriched from blood (not recorded which). These receptors were collected from a man between 60 and 75 years old who had recovered from COVID-19.

This clone occurred a few times. V and J are TRBV7-6 and TRBJ2-2, with 9 bases matching TRBD1. After removal of 4 bases from V and 7 bases from J, the junction contained 7 bases not matched to a gene. CDR3 length equals 15 residues. The germline V gene encodes CDR1 SGHVS and CDR2 FNYEAQ. CDR3 coding DNA: TGTGCCAGCAGCTCGGGACAGGGAACGGGCGGGGAGCTGTTTTTT. Its protein is CASSSGQGTGGELFF.

The chain has TRBV5-6 and TRBJ1-6; 7 bases are a match to TRBD1. The CDR3 length is 15 residues. V gave up 5 bases and J gave up 10 bases; unmatched junction bases: 12. Germline V CDR1 and CDR2: SGHDT, YYEEEE. CDR3 coding DNA: TGTGCCAGCAGTTCCTATGACAGGGTGGAATCACCCCTCCACTTT. Amino acid sequence: CASSSYDRVESPLHF.

V is TRBV18 and J is TRBJ2-7, with TRBD1 matching 8 bases. V gave up 5 bases and J gave up 6 bases; unmatched junction bases: 3. The CDR3 spans 12 residues. Germline CDR1 is KGHSH and CDR2 is LQKENI. The CDR3 loop reads CASSSDRGEQYF. The CDR3, as DNA: TGTGCCAGCTCATCCGACAGGGGCGAGCAGTACTTC.

V and J are TRBV13 and TRBJ1-6; D might be TRBD1 (6 bases). The germline V gene encodes CDR1 PRHDT and CDR2 FYEKMQ (reference sequence). The CDR3 contains 11 residues. V shed 9 bases and J shed 9 bases, with 9 bases lying between them. For the CDR3, the DNA is TGTGCCAGAAAAGGGGGTTCACCCCTCCACTTT. It codes for CARKGGSPLHF. The full variable domain, rest sourced from reference TRBV13 and TRBJ1-6, is AAGVIQSPRHLIKEKRETATLKCYPIPRHDTVYWYQQGPGQDPQFLISFYEKMQSDKGSIPDRFSAQQFSDYHSELNMSSLELGDSALYFCARKGGSPLHFGNGTRLTVT.

The CDR3 nucleotides read TGTGCCAGCACTCAGGGGTACGGCTACACCTTC. It specifies CASTQGYGYTF. The J gene is TRBJ1-2, the V gene TRBV5-4, with D perhaps TRBD1 (6 bases). Trimming removed 6 bases from V and 8 bases from J, with 11 bases in between. This CDR3 contains 11 residues. Germline-derived CDR1 and CDR2 are SGHNT and YYREEE (reference sequence).

The chain carries TRBV18 and TRBJ1-6, with 8 bases that match TRBD1. V was pared by 8 bases and J by 10 bases, with 16 bases of the junction left unmatched. CDR3 size: 16 residues. Germline loops: CDR1 KGHSH, CDR2 LQKENI. The CDR3 loop reads CASTGFPGGAGSPLHF. CDR3 bases: TGTGCCAGCACAGGATTCCCAGGGGGCGCAGGGTCACCCCTCCACTTT.

The genes are TRBV18 and TRBJ2-7, with 7 bases fitting TRBD2. V gave up 5 bases and J gave up 0 bases; unmatched junction bases: 4. The germline V gene has CDR1 KGHSH and CDR2 LQKENI. This CDR3 has 14 amino acids. CDR3 coding DNA: TGTGCCAGCTCAGGACTAGGGTCCTCCTACGAGCAGTACTTC. It specifies CASSGLGSSYEQYF.

The chain recombines TRBV28 with TRBJ1-1, with D hard to call. CDR1 MDHEN and CDR2 SYDVKM come from the germline V gene. Trimming left V 2 bases short and J 11 bases short, with 15 bases between. The CDR3 runs 13 residues. CDR3 amino acids: CASSLTLGRSAFF. The CDR3 nucleotides are TGTGCCAGCAGTTTAACACTAGGGCGATCGGCTTTCTTT.

The chain links TRBV4-1 to TRBJ1-2; 11 bases line up with TRBD1. Germline V gene data show CDR1 as MGHRA and CDR2 as YSYEKL. The CDR3 runs to 15 residues. The V and J ends lost 2 bases and 4 bases, in that order; junction bases with no gene match: 3. The CDR3 region is CASSQSGTGGYGYTF. The DNA of the CDR3 is TGCGCCAGCAGCCAATCCGGGACAGGGGGCTATGGCTACACCTTC.

The V gene is TRBV30, the J gene TRBJ1-1; tentative D call: TRBD1 (6 bases). The CDR3 length is 12 residues. Trimming removed 3 bases at V and 10 bases at J, with 15 bases between. The germline CDR1 and CDR2 sequences are GTSNPN and SVGIG (reference sequence). The CDR3 DNA reads as TGTGCCTGGAGGGGGACCGGGACAAGAGCTTTCTTT. It yields the protein CAWRGTGTRAFF.